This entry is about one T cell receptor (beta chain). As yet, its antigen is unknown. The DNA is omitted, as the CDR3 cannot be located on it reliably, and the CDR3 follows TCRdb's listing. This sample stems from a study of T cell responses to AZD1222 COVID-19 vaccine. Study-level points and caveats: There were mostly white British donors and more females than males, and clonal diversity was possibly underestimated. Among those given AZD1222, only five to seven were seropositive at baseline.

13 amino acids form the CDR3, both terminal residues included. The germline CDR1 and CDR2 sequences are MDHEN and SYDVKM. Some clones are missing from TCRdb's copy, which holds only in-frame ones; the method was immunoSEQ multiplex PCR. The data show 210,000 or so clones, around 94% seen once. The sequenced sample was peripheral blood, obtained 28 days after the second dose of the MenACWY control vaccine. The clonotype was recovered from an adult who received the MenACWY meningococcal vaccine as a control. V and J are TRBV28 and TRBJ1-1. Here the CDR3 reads CASSSSINTEAFF.